Each of the 14 T cell receptor beta chains below was sequenced from the same sample in a study of early T cells in non-severe SARS-CoV-2 infection. TCRdb passed the 5' RACE reads through MiXCR, listing each CDR3 protein once. The sample lists 85,000 to 100,000 distinct CDR3 sequences, 13% seen once, with about 2% in the top ten. Sequenced: whole blood. These receptors came from an adult who was a healthcare worker with PCR-confirmed SARS-CoV-2 infection or an uninfected control (not recorded which).

This clonotype was detected many times. V usage is TRBV12-3 or TRBV12-4 and J usage is TRBJ1-6; D unresolved. The CDR3 runs 17 residues. V lost 3 bases and J lost 9, with 21 bases in between. CDR3 region: CASSLFGGEWGISPLHF. CDR3 in DNA: TGTGCCAGCAGTTTGTTTGGCGGGGAGTGGGGTATTTCACCCCTCCACTTT.

This clonotype has more than one count but fewer than ten. V and J are TRBV24-1 and TRBJ1-5; D gene ambiguous. The germline V and J ends were trimmed by 5 bases and 9 bases, with 13 bases remaining between them. Germline CDR1 KGHDR, CDR2 SFDVKD. This CDR3 contains 13 residues. The CDR3 DNA reads as TGTGCCACCAGTGGCCCCACTTCAACGCCCCAGCATTTT. This codes for CATSGPTSTPQHF.

The sample holds a few counts of this clonotype. V usage is TRBV10-2 and J usage is TRBJ1-1, with 9 positions matching TRBD1. This CDR3 contains 15 residues. Germline CDR1 is WSHSY and CDR2 is SAAADI. V lost 7 bases, J lost 7 bases, and 13 bases stayed unmatched. CDR3 protein: CASMAGDRDWGEAFF. In DNA, the CDR3 is TGCGCCAGCATGGCCGGGGACAGGGACTGGGGTGAAGCTTTCTTT.

This clonotype has only a few counts. The J gene is TRBJ2-7, the V gene TRBV28; 7 nucleotides align to TRBD2. After removal of 5 bases from V and 6 bases from J, the junction contained 4 bases not matched to a gene. CDR3 length: 12 amino acids. Germline CDR1 MDHEN, CDR2 SYDVKM. The CDR3 here is CASSTTSVEQYF. As DNA, the CDR3 is TGTGCCAGCAGTACAACTAGCGTCGAGCAGTACTTC.

This clonotype was counted ten times or more. V is TRBV7-7 and J is TRBJ2-5, with D tentatively TRBD2 (5 bases). There are 13 residues in the CDR3. The germline V and J ends were trimmed by 5 bases and 2 bases, with 9 bases remaining between them. Germline CDR1 SSHAT, CDR2 FNYEAQ (reference sequence). CDR3 in DNA: TGTGCCAGCAGCCGCGGACTGCAAGAGACCCAGTACTTC. It translates to CASSRGLQETQYF.

The chain uses TRBV18 and TRBJ2-1; D remains unclear. Between the trimmed V and J ends, which lost 2 bases and 5 bases, there was a span of 4 bases. Per the germline V gene, CDR1 is KGHSH and CDR2 is LQKENI. The CDR3 loop spans 12 amino acids. CDR3 in DNA: TGTGCCAGCTCACCATTCGACAATGAGCAGTTCTTC. Translation gives CASSPFDNEQFF.

There are a few counts of this clonotype. V usage is TRBV24-1 and J usage is TRBJ1-4, with no clear D. V gave up 4 bases and J gave up 5 bases, with 4 bases separating them. CDR1 is KGHDR, CDR2 SFDVKD, per germline. The CDR3 spans 12 residues. The CDR3 is CATSEGNEKLFF. The CDR3 DNA follows: TGTGCCACCAGTGAAGGGAATGAAAAACTGTTTTTT.

This clonotype showed up many times. The CDR3 DNA sequence: TGTGCCACCCGAAGTCTCACGGACTATGGCTACACCTTC. Protein sequence: CATRSLTDYGYTF. The chain combines TRBV27 with TRBJ1-2; unclear D gene. This CDR3 spans 13 amino acids. V was cut by 10 bases and J by 3 bases, with 15 bases left in between. Germline CDR1 is MNHEY and CDR2 is SMNVEV (reference sequence).

The gene calls are TRBV6-2 or TRBV6-3 and TRBJ2-3; 8 bases align to TRBD2. The CDR3 length is 17 residues. Losses at the gene ends were 3 bases for V and 3 bases for J; bases not matched to a gene: 11. In germline, CDR1 is MNHEY, CDR2 SVGEGT. CDR3 sequence: CASSYFSAGGPTDTQYF. As DNA, the CDR3 is TGTGCCAGCAGTTATTTTTCGGCGGGGGGCCCTACAGATACGCAGTATTTT.

The sample holds a few counts of this clonotype. The J gene is TRBJ2-2, the V gene TRBV19; D is undetermined. The germline gives CDR1 LNHDA, CDR2 SQIVND (reference sequence). The CDR3 has 13 amino acids. The V end lost 3 bases, the J end lost 6 bases, and 8 bases lay between the germline ends. CDR3 bases: TGTGCCAGTAGTATGTCGGGCGCCGGGGAGCTGTTTTTT. As protein: CASSMSGAGELFF.

This clonotype was picked up many times. This chain links TRBV7-9 with TRBJ2-3; D gene ambiguous. Looked up from germline, CDR1 is SEHNR and CDR2 is FQNEAQ (reference sequence). V was pared by 3 bases and J by 4 bases, with 8 bases between. This CDR3 contains 13 residues. CDR3 in DNA: TGTGCCAGCAGCTTGTCCCCGGCAGATACGCAGTATTTT. This encodes CASSLSPADTQYF.

This clonotype was seen more than once but under ten times. This chain links TRBV5-1 with TRBJ2-1, with a tentative D call TRBD2 (5 bases). The germline CDR1 and CDR2 sequences are SGHRS and YFSETQ. V shed 5 bases and J shed 1 base, with 10 bases lying between them. The CDR3 sequence is 14 residues long. Here the CDR3 reads CASSEGQSYNEQFF. The CDR3 coding sequence is TGCGCCAGCAGTGAGGGCCAGTCCTACAATGAGCAGTTCTTC. The whole variable domain, remainder taken from reference TRBV5-1 and TRBJ2-1, is KAGVTQTPRYLIKTRGQQVTLSCSPISGHRSVSWYQQTPGQGLQFLFEYFSETQRNKGNFPGRFSGRQFSNSRSEMNVSTLELGDSALYLCASSEGQSYNEQFFGPGTRLTVL.

The chain uses TRBV23-1 and TRBJ2-7; maybe TRBD1 (6 bases). TRBV23-1 belongs to the ORF category, with a function that is uncertain. This CDR3 contains 16 residues. Trimming left V 1 base short and J 3 bases short, with 16 bases between. CDR3 coding DNA: TGCGCCAGCAGTCAATGCCCCGGGACACCAATCTACGAGCAGTACTTC. This encodes CASSQCPGTPIYEQYF.

This clonotype has a count of ten or more. The CDR3 loop is CASSFPIRASGGSSYNEQFF. DNA for the CDR3: TGTGCCAGCAGCTTCCCCATAAGAGCTAGCGGGGGCAGCTCCTACAATGAGCAGTTCTTC. The V gene is TRBV7-9, the J gene TRBJ2-1; 10 nucleotides line up with TRBD2. V lost 3 bases and J lost 0; bases outside the gene matches: 14. CDR1 SEHNR and CDR2 FQNEAQ come from the germline V gene (reference sequence). This CDR3 spans 20 amino acids.